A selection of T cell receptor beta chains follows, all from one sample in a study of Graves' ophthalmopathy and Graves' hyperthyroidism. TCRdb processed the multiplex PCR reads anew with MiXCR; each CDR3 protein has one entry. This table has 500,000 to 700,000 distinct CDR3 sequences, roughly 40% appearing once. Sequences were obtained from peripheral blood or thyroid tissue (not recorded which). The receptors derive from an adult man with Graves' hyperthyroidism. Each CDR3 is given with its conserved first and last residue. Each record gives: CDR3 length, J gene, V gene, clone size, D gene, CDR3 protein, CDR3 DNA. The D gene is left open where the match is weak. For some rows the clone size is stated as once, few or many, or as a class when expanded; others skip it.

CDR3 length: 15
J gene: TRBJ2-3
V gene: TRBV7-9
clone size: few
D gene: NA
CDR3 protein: CASRSRDPSTDTQYF
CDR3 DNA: TGTGCCAGCAGATCAAGGGACCCAAGCACAGATACGCAGTATTTT

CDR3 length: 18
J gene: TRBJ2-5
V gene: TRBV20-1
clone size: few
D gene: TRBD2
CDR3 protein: CSARDLPGTSGTQETQYF
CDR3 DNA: TGCAGTGCTAGAGATCTCCCCGGGACTAGCGGGACCCAAGAGACCCAGTACTTC

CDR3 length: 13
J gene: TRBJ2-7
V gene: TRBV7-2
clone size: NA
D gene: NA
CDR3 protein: CASSKGHYNEQYF
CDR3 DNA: TGTGCCAGCAGCAAGGGCCACTACAATGAGCAGTACTTC

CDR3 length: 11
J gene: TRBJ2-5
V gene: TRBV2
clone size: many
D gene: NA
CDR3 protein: CAQGPQETQYF
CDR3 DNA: TGTGCCCAAGGCCCCCAAGAGACCCAGTACTTC

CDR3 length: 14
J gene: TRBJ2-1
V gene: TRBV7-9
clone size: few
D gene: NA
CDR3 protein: CASSLDRRNNEQFF
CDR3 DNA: TGTGCCAGCAGCTTAGACAGGAGGAACAATGAGCAGTTCTTC

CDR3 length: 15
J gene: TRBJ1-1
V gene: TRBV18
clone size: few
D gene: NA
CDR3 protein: CASSPPLTDNTEAFF
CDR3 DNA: TGTGCCAGCTCACCGCCCCTGACGGACAACACTGAAGCTTTCTTT

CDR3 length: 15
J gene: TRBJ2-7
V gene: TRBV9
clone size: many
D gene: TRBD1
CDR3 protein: CASSVGGQVINEQYF
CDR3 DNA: TGTGCCAGCAGCGTGGGCGGACAGGTTATCAACGAGCAGTACTTC

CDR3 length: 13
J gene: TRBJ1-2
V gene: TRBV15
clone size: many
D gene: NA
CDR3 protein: CATSRDERVGYTF
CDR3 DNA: TGTGCCACCAGCAGAGATGAGAGGGTCGGCTACACCTTC

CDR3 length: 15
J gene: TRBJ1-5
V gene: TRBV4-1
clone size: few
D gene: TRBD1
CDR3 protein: CASSIQGVSNQPQHF
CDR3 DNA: TGCGCCAGCAGCATACAGGGGGTAAGCAATCAGCCCCAGCATTTT

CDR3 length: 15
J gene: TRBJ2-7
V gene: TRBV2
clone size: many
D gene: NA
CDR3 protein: CASSEVGTPQYEQYF
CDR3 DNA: TGTGCCAGCAGTGAAGTAGGGACACCCCAATACGAGCAGTACTTC

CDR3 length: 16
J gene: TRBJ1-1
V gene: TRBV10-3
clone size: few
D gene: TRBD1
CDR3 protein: CASSVTNRGRNTEAFF
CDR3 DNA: TGTGCCAGCAGTGTAACAAACAGGGGGCGGAACACTGAAGCTTTCTTT

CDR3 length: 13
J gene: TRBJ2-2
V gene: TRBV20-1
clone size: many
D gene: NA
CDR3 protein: CSARSLTTGELFF
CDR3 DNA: TGCAGTGCTAGATCTCTAACCACCGGGGAGCTGTTTTTT

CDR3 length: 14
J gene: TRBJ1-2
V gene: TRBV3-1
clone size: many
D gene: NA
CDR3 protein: CASSQDRQLLRYTF
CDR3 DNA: TGTGCCAGCAGCCAAGACCGACAACTCCTTCGCTACACCTTC

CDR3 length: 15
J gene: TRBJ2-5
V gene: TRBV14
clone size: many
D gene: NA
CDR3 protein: CASSQEGRVGETQYF
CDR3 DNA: TGTGCCAGCAGCCAAGAAGGCAGGGTGGGGGAGACCCAGTACTTC

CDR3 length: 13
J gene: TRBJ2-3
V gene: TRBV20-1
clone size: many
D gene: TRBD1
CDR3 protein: CSATATGPDTQYF
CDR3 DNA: TGCAGTGCAACCGCGACAGGGCCGGATACGCAGTATTTT

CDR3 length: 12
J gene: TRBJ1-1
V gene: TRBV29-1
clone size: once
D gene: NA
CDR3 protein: CSVLRGGTEAFF
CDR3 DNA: TGCAGCGTTTTAAGGGGGGGGACTGAAGCTTTCTTT

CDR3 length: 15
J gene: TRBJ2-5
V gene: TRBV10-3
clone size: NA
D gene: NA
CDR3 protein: CAISKQGFGQETQYF
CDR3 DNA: TGTGCCATCAGCAAACAGGGCTTTGGGCAAGAGACCCAGTACTTC

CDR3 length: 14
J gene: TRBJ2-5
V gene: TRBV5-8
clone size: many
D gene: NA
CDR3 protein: CASSSAGYQETQYF
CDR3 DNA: TGTGCCAGCAGCTCGGCAGGTTACCAAGAGACCCAGTACTTC

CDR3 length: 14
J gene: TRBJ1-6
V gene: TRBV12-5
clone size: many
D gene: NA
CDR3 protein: CASRREGENSPLHF
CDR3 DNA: TGTGCTTCCCGCCGTGAGGGGGAAAATTCACCCCTCCACTTT

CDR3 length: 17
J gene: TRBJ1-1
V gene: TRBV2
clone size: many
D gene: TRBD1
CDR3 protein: CASPLKGTGLLNTEAFF
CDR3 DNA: TGTGCCAGCCCCTTAAAGGGGACAGGCCTTTTGAACACTGAAGCTTTCTTT

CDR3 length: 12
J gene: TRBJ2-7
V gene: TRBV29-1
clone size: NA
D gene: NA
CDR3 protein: CSLARTGYEQYF
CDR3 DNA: TGCAGCTTAGCCCGGACTGGCTACGAGCAGTACTTC

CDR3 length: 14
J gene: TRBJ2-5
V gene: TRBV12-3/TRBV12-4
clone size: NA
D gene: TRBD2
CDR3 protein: CASRPTSGGETQYF
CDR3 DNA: TGTGCCAGCAGGCCTACTAGCGGGGGGGAGACCCAGTACTTC

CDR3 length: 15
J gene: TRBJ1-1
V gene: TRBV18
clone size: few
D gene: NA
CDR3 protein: CASSPWGRENTEAFF
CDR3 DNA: TGTGCCAGCTCACCATGGGGACGGGAAAACACTGAAGCTTTCTTT

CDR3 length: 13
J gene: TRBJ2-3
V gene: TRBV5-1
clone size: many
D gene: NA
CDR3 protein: CASSLRGRDTQYF
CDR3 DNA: TGCGCCAGCAGCTTGCGGGGTCGGGATACGCAGTATTTT

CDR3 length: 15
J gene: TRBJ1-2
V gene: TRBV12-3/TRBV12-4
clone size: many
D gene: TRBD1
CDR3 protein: CASRAGTGGYYGYTF
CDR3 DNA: TGTGCCAGCAGGGCCGGGACAGGGGGCTACTATGGCTACACCTTC

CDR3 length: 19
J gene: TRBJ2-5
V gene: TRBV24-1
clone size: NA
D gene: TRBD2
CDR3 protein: CATSDTLLREGGITETQYF
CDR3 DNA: TGTGCCACCAGTGATACCCTGCTGAGGGAGGGCGGGATTACGGAGACCCAGTACTTC

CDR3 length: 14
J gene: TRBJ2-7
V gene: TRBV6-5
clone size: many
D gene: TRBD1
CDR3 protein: CASTNRDSTYEQYF
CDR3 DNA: TGTGCCAGCACCAATCGGGACAGTACCTACGAGCAGTACTTC

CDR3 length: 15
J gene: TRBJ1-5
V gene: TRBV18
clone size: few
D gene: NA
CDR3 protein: CASSPYTDSNQPQHF
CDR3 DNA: TGTGCCAGCTCACCCTACACTGATAGCAATCAGCCCCAGCATTTT

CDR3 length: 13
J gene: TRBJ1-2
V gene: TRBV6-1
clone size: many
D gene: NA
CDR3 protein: CASSERGAHGYTF
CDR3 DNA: TGTGCCAGCAGTGAAAGGGGGGCGCACGGCTACACCTTC

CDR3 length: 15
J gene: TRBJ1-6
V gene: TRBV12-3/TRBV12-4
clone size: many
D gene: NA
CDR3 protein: CASSPAGAYNSPLHF
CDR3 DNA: TGTGCCAGCAGTCCCGCAGGGGCCTATAATTCACCCCTCCACTTT

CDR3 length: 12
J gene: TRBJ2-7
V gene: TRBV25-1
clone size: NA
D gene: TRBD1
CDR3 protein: CASRTGSNEQYF
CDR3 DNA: TGTGCCAGCCGGACAGGGTCCAACGAGCAGTACTTC

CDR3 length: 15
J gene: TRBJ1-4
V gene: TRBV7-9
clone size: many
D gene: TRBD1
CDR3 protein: CASRSPGGADEKLFF
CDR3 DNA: TGTGCCAGCAGGTCCCCAGGGGGAGCGGATGAAAAACTGTTTTTT

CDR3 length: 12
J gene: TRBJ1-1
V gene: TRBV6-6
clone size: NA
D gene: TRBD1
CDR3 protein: CASTDRGAEAFF
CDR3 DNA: TGTGCCAGCACCGACAGGGGGGCTGAAGCTTTCTTT

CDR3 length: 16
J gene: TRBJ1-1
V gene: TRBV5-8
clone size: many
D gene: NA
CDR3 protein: CASSLGIGGLNTEAFF
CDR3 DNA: TGTGCCAGCAGCTTGGGGATAGGGGGGTTGAACACTGAAGCTTTCTTT

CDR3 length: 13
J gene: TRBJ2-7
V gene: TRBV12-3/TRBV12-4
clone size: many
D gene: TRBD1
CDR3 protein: CASRDRASREQYF
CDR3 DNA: TGTGCCAGCCGGGACAGGGCATCGAGGGAGCAGTACTTC

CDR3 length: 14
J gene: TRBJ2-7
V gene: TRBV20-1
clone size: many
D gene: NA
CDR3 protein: CSARVQPNLYEQYF
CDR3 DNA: TGCAGTGCTAGAGTCCAACCCAACCTCTACGAGCAGTACTTC

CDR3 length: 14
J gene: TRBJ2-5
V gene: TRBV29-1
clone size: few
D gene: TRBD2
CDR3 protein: CSVEGREGQETQYF
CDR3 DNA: TGCAGCGTTGAGGGCAGGGAGGGCCAAGAGACCCAGTACTTC

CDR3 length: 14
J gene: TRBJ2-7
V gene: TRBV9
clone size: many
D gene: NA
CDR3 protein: CASSPRLVSYEQYF
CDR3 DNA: TGTGCCAGCAGCCCCAGACTAGTTTCCTACGAGCAGTACTTC

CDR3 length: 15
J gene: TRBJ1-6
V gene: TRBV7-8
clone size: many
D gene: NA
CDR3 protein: CASSPVGRGNSPLHF
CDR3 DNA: TGTGCCAGCAGCCCAGTCGGACGGGGAAATTCACCCCTCCACTTT

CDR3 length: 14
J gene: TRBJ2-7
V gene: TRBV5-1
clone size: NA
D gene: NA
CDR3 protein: CASSSRHLSYEQYF
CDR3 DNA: TGCGCCAGCAGCTCCCGACACCTCTCCTACGAGCAGTACTTC

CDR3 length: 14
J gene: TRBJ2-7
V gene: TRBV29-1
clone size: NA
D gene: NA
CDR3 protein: CSVVAGGASSEQYF
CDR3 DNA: TGCAGCGTTGTGGCCGGGGGCGCCTCCTCCGAGCAGTACTTC

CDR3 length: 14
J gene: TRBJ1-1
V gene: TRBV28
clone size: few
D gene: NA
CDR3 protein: CASIETGPGTEAFF
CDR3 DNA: TGTGCCAGCATCGAGACGGGACCTGGCACTGAAGCTTTCTTT

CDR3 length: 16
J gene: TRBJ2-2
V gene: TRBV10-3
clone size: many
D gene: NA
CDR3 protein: CAISEIWLMNTGELFF
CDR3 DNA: TGTGCCATCAGTGAGATTTGGCTAATGAACACCGGGGAGCTGTTTTTT

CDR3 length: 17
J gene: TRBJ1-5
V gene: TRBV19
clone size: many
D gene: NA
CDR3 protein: CASTDGGHPLPNQPQHF
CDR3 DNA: TGTGCCAGTACCGATGGGGGTCATCCTCTCCCCAATCAGCCCCAGCATTTT

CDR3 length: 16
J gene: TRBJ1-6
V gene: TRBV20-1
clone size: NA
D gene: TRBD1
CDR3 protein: CSASRGRGALDSPLHF
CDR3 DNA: TGCAGTGCTAGCCGGGGCAGGGGGGCTTTGGACTCACCCCTCCACTTT

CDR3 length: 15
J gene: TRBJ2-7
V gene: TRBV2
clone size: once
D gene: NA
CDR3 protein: CASSTGTRNQPQQYF
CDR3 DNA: TGTGCCAGCAGCACCGGGACACGCAATCAGCCCCAGCAGTACTTC

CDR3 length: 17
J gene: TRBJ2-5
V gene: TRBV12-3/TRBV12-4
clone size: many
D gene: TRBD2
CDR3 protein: CASSFAEGLAGVETQYF
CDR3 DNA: TGTGCCAGCAGTTTCGCTGAGGGGCTAGCGGGGGTAGAGACCCAGTACTTC

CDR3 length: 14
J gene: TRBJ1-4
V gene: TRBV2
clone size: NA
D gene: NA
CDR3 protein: CASNRQAPNEKLFF
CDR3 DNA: TGTGCCAGCAATAGACAGGCCCCTAATGAAAAACTGTTTTTT

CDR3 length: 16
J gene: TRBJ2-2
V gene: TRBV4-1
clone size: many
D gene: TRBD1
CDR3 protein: CASVGTGGSNTGELFF
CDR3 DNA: TGCGCCAGTGTCGGGACAGGGGGTTCCAACACCGGGGAGCTGTTTTTT

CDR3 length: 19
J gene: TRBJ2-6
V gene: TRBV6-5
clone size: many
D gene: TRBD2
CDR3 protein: CASSYRGGRSLAGANVLTF
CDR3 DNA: TGTGCCAGCAGTTATCGGGGCGGGAGAAGTCTGGCTGGGGCCAACGTCCTGACTTTC

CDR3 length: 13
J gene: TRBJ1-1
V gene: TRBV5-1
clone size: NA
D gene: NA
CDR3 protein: CASSPGRGFEAFF
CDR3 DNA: TGCGCCAGCAGCCCTGGACGGGGCTTTGAAGCTTTCTTT

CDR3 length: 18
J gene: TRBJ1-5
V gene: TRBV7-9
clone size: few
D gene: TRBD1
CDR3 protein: CASNLTGPSGGGNQPQHF
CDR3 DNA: TGTGCCAGCAACCTGACAGGGCCCTCCGGTGGGGGCAATCAGCCCCAGCATTTT

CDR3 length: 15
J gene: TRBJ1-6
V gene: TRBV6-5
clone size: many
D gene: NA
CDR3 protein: CASSELQSARSPLHF
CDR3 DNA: TGTGCCAGCAGTGAACTACAGTCGGCGAGGTCACCCCTCCACTTT

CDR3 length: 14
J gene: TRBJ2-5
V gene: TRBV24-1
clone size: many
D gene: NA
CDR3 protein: CATSDTRGQETQYF
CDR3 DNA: TGTGCCACCAGTGATACACGGGGCCAAGAGACCCAGTACTTC